This TCR beta chain was captured by sequencing in a study of T cell responses to AZD1222 COVID-19 vaccine. Study-wide context: Analyses pooled second doses at about 4 or about 12 weeks.

Study-wide results and limits: Unmutated variant regions reportedly attract nearly half of all spike-specific TCRs. The donor cohort was predominantly white British with a female majority, and clonal diversity may have been underestimated. Sampled repertoires all dated from after the peak T cell response.

Germline V gene data show CDR1 as LNHDA and CDR2 as SQIVND (reference sequence). The CDR3 is made up of 14 amino acids. V lost 3 bases to trimming and J lost 5 bases, with 13 bases between them. In regard to this clone: What it recognizes is unknown.

Here immunoSEQ multiplex PCR was the method, and the copy in TCRdb shows in-frame clones only, minus some. Of approximately 120,000 clones in the sample, roughly nine tenths were seen once. This receptor was obtained from an adult in good health. The chain is built from TRBV19 and TRBJ2-5, with D possibly TRBD1 on 5 matching bases. The input for sequencing was peripheral blood, taken on day 0 of AZD1222 vaccination. The CDR3 coding sequence is TGTGCCAGTAGTATCAGGGTAGGGATGGAGACCCAGTACTTC. Translating it yields CASSIRVGMETQYF.